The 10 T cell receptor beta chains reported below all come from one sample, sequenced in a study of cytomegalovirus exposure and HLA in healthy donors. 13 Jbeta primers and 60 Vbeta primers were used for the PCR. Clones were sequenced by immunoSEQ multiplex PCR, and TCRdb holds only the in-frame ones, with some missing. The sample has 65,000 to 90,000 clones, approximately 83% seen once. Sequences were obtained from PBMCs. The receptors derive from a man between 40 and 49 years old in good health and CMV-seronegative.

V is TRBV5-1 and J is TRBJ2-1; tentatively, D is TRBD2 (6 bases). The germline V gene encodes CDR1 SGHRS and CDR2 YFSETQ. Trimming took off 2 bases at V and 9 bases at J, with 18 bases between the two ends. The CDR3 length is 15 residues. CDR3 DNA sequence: TGCGCCAGCAGCTTCGGGGGAAAAGGGACTGGTGAGCAGTTCTTC. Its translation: CASSFGGKGTGEQFF.

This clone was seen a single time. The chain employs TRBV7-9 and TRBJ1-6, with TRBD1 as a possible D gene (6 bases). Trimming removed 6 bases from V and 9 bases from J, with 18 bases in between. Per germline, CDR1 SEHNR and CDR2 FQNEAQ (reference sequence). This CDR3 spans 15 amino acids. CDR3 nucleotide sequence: TGTGCCAGCAGACGGGCAGGGTTAGGGGGTTCACCCCTCCACTTT. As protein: CASRRAGLGGSPLHF.

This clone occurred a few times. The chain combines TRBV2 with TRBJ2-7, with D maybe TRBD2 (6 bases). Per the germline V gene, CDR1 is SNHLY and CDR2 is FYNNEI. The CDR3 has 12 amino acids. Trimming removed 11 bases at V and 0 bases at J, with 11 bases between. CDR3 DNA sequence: TGTGCCGTTAGGAGGGGCTCCTACGAGCAGTACTTC. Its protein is CAVRRGSYEQYF.

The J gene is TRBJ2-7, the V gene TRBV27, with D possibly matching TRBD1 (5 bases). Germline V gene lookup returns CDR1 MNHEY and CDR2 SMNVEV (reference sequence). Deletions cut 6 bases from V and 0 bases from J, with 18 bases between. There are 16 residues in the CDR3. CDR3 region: CASRISQGSGSYEQYF. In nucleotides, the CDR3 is TGTGCCAGCAGAATAAGCCAGGGAAGTGGCTCCTACGAGCAGTACTTC.

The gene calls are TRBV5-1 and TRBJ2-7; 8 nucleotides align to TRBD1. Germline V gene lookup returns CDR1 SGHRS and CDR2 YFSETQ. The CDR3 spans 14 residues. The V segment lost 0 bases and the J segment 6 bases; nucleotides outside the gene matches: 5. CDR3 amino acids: CASSLEQGASEQYF. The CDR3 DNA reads TGCGCCAGCAGCTTGGAGCAGGGGGCAAGCGAGCAGTACTTC.

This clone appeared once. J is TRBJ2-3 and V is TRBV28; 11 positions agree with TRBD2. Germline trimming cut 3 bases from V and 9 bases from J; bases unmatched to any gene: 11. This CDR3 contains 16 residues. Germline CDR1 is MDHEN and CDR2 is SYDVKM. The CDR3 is CASSFVGTSGGRTQYF. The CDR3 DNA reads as TGTGCCAGCAGTTTCGTGGGAACTAGCGGGGGCAGAACGCAGTATTTT. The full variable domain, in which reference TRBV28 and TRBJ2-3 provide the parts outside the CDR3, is DVKVTQSSRYLVKRTGEKVFLECVQDMDHENMFWYRQDPGLGLRLIYFSYDVKMKEKGDIPEGYSVSREKKERFSLILESASTNQTSMYLCASSFVGTSGGRTQYFGPGTRLTVL.

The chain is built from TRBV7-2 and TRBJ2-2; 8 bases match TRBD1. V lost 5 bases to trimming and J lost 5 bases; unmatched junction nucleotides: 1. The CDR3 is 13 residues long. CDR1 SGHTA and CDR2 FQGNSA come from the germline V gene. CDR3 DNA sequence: TGTGCCAGCAGCCGACAGGGGACCGGGGAGCTGTTTTTT. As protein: CASSRQGTGELFF.

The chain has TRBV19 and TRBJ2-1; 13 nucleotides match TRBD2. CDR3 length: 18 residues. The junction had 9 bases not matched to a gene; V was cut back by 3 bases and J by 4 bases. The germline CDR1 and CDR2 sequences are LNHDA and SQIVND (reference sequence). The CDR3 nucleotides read TGTGCCAGTAGTATTCGACCAGGGACTAGCGGGGCGTACAATGAGCAGTTCTTC. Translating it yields CASSIRPGTSGAYNEQFF.

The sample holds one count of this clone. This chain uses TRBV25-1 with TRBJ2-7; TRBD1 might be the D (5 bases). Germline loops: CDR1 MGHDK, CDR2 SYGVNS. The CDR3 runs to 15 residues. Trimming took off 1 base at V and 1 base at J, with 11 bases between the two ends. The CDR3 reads CASSESTKGSYEQYF. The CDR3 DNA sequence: TGTGCCAGCAGTGAATCAACGAAGGGGTCCTACGAGCAGTACTTC.

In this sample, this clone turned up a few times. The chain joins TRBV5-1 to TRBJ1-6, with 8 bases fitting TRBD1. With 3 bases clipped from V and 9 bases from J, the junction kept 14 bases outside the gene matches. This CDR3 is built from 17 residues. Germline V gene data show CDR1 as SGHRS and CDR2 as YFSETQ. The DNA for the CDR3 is TGCGCCAGCAGCTCGAATTTTCCAGGACAGGGAAGTTCACCCCTCCACTTT. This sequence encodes CASSSNFPGQGSSPLHF. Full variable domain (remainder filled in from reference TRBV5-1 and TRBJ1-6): KAGVTQTPRYLIKTRGQQVTLSCSPISGHRSVSWYQQTPGQGLQFLFEYFSETQRNKGNFPGRFSGRQFSNSRSEMNVSTLELGDSALYLCASSSNFPGQGSSPLHFGNGTRLTVT.